This T cell receptor beta chain was profiled in a study of shared clonotypes between healthy human individuals. This CDR3 spans 19 amino acids. Germline-derived CDR1 and CDR2 are SEHNR and FQNEAQ (reference sequence). Germline trimming cut 5 bases from V and 0 bases from J; bases unmatched to any gene: 9. For every subset, genomic DNA was evenly distributed across several immunoSEQ plates. The repertoire was sequenced with immunoSEQ multiplex PCR; TCRdb's copy has only in-frame clones and lacks some. Among 2,500,000 or so clones listed, 93% were seen once. Material: naive CD4+ T cells from PBMCs. The subset: CD45RA+ positively selected. The chain employs TRBV7-9 and TRBJ2-1, with 14 bases fitting TRBD2. This clonotype was obtained from a man between 18 and 35 years old in good health. Some clones in this sample may be carry-over from other donors' samples. The CDR3 DNA is TGTGCCAGCAGCCCAACACCGGGACTAGCGGGGGACTCCTACAATGAGCAGTTCTTC. This translates into CASSPTPGLAGDSYNEQFF.